These 30 T cell receptor beta chains were sequenced from one sample in a study of shared clonotypes between healthy human individuals. CD45RO-negative CD8 cells positively selected for CCR7 made up the naive population, which excluded terminally differentiated effector memory CD45RA+ cells. Clones were sequenced by immunoSEQ multiplex PCR, and TCRdb holds only the in-frame ones, with some missing. The sample lists roughly 2 million clones; about 95% were seen once. Input material: naive CD8+ T cells sorted from blood. The receptors derive from a man aged 18 to 29 in good health.

The CDR3 loop reads CASSVVGSVGDTQYF. The CDR3 coding sequence is TGTGCCAGCAGCGTAGTGGGTAGCGTGGGAGATACGCAGTATTTT. The rearrangement uses TRBV9 and TRBJ2-3, with D possibly matching TRBD2 (5 bases). CDR3 length: 15 residues. The V and J ends lost 0 bases and 5 bases respectively, with 13 bases between them. From germline, CDR1 is SGDLS and CDR2 YYNGEE.

This chain links TRBV9 with TRBJ1-2; D is unresolved. The CDR3 contains 13 residues. CDR1 and CDR2 (germline): SGDLS, YYNGEE. Trimming removed 2 bases from V and 4 bases from J, with 9 bases in between. The CDR3 DNA follows: TGTGCCAGCAGCGTGAGGGAGGCCTATGGCTACACCTTC. It codes for CASSVREAYGYTF.

This clone was observed a single time. This CDR3 is CAWSVPQEGLYEKLFF. DNA for the CDR3: TGTGCCTGGAGTGTACCCCAAGAGGGCCTTTACGAAAAACTGTTTTTT. The V and J genes are TRBV30 and TRBJ1-4; D call uncertain. The CDR3 length is 16 residues. Germline values: CDR1 GTSNPN, CDR2 SVGIG (reference sequence). Trimming left V 0 bases short and J 8 bases short, with 19 bases between.

This rearrangement joins TRBV15 to TRBJ2-1; 9 bases align to TRBD2. The germline V gene encodes CDR1 LNHNV and CDR2 YYDKDF (reference sequence). CDR3 length: 15 amino acids. J lost 5 bases, V lost 4 bases, and 6 bases had no gene match. The chain's CDR3 is CATSIRLAVHNEQFF. DNA for the CDR3: TGTGCCACCAGCATTCGACTAGCGGTACACAATGAGCAGTTCTTC.

The CDR3 reads CSARDGYGYTF. Here the CDR3 DNA reads TGCAGTGCTAGGGACGGCTATGGCTACACCTTC. V gene TRBV20-1 combines with J gene TRBJ1-2; D unclear. The CDR3 contains 11 residues. V gave up 3 bases and J gave up 4 bases, with 6 bases separating them. Per germline, CDR1 DFQATT and CDR2 SNEGSKA (reference sequence).

The gene calls are TRBV7-8 and TRBJ1-1, with a weak D call TRBD1 (6 bases). The germline V gene has CDR1 SGHVS and CDR2 FQNEAQ. The CDR3 consists of 18 residues. The V end was cut by 0 bases, the J end by 5 bases, with 22 bases between. The CDR3 is CASSLALVGGRLWTEAFF. The CDR3 nucleotides read TGTGCCAGCAGCTTAGCGCTTGTTGGGGGCCGGCTCTGGACTGAAGCTTTCTTT.

V gene TRBV5-3 combines with J gene TRBJ1-5, with D possibly TRBD1 on 6 matching bases. TRBV5-3 belongs to the ORF category, with a function that is uncertain. Trimming left V 0 bases short and J 0 bases short, with 10 bases between. The length of the CDR3 is 16 residues. CDR3 amino acids: CARSLVGGHSNQPQHF. The CDR3 DNA follows: TGTGCCAGAAGCTTGGTAGGGGGTCATAGCAATCAGCCCCAGCATTTT.

This clone has just one count. This sequence joins TRBV9 and TRBJ2-5, with D tentatively TRBD1 or TRBD2 (5 bases each). With 0 bases removed from V and 0 bases from J, the gap between germline ends came to 9 bases. The length of the CDR3 is 15 residues. Germline assignment: CDR1 SGDLS and CDR2 YYNGEE. The CDR3 spells CASSVGGNNQETQYF. For the CDR3, the DNA is TGTGCCAGCAGCGTAGGGGGGAATAACCAAGAGACCCAGTACTTC. The whole variable domain, filled in from reference TRBV9 and TRBJ2-5, reads DSGVTQTPKHLITATGQRVTLRCSPRSGDLSVYWYQQSLDQGLQFLIQYYNGEERAKGNILERFSAQQFPDLHSELNLSSLELGDSALYFCASSVGGNNQETQYFGPGTRLLVL.

Concerning this clone: The identical CDR3 is also encoded by other nucleotide sequences in the sample. The chain is built from TRBV5-4 and TRBJ2-7; 8 nucleotides align to TRBD2. V trimming: 2 bases; J trimming: 3 bases; junction bases outside the gene matches: 1. The CDR3 totals 13 residues. Germline V gives CDR1 SGHNT, CDR2 YYREEE (reference sequence). This CDR3 is CASSFGGGYEQYF. CDR3 bases: TGTGCCAGCAGCTTCGGGGGGGGCTACGAGCAGTACTTC.

The chain's CDR3 is CASSLARQIDEKLFF. DNA of the CDR3: TGTGCCAGCAGCTTAGCGCGCCAGATTGATGAAAAACTGTTTTTT. V is TRBV7-8 and J is TRBJ1-4; D remains ambiguous. The germline V gene has CDR1 SGHVS and CDR2 FQNEAQ. The CDR3 is 15 amino acids. V was cut by 0 bases and J by 6 bases, with 11 bases left in between.

The genes are TRBV29-1 and TRBJ2-3; 12 nucleotides align to TRBD2. The germline CDR1 and CDR2 sequences are SQVTM and ANQGSEA. V shed 7 bases, J shed 2 bases, and the junction held 7 bases outside the gene matches. The CDR3 runs 15 residues. DNA for the CDR3: TGCAGCGGGCTACTAGCGGGAGGCTACACAGATACGCAGTATTTT. It yields the protein CSGLLAGGYTDTQYF.

The chain carries TRBV5-4 and TRBJ2-7, with TRBD2 identical over 9 bases. The V gene end was trimmed by 1 base and the J gene end by 6 bases; junction bases not matched to a gene: 5. The CDR3 is 14 amino acids. The germline V gene encodes CDR1 SGHNT and CDR2 YYREEE (reference sequence). Here the CDR3 reads CASSLIAGAPEQYF. CDR3 DNA sequence: TGTGCCAGCAGCTTGATAGCGGGAGCGCCCGAGCAGTACTTC. Complete variable domain (other parts from reference TRBV5-4 and TRBJ2-7): ETGVTQSPTHLIKTRGQQVTLRCSSQSGHNTVSWYQQALGQGPQFIFQYYREEENGRGNFPPRFSGLQFPNYSSELNVNALELDDSALYLCASSLIAGAPEQYFGPGTRLTVT.

The chain is built from TRBV4-3 and TRBJ2-7; D is perhaps TRBD2 (6 bases). V was clipped by 1 base and J by 3 bases, with 19 bases between them. The germline V gene has CDR1 LGHNA and CDR2 YSLEER. CDR3 size: 17 residues. This CDR3 reads CASSQGVGEEGDYEQYF. DNA for the CDR3: TGCGCCAGCAGCCAAGGCGTGGGCGAGGAGGGTGACTACGAGCAGTACTTC.

This clone has a single count. This chain uses TRBV28 with TRBJ2-5, with D unclear. Germline V gene sequence: CDR1 MDHEN, CDR2 SYDVKM. V was shortened by 8 bases and J by 3 bases, with 7 bases between the two germline ends. The CDR3 is 11 residues long. The CDR3 sequence is CASQWEETQYF. The DNA for the CDR3 is TGTGCCAGCCAGTGGGAAGAGACCCAGTACTTC.

The rearrangement joins TRBV27 to TRBJ1-2, with D maybe TRBD1 (5 bases). Germline V gene lookup returns CDR1 MNHEY and CDR2 SMNVEV (reference sequence). The CDR3 is 12 amino acids. The V end was cut by 3 bases, the J end by 8 bases, with 10 bases between. CDR3 sequence: CASSFRGEGYTF. The CDR3 DNA follows: TGTGCCAGCAGTTTTAGGGGCGAGGGCTACACCTTC.

This chain connects TRBV7-9 to TRBJ1-5; D gene ambiguous. Trimming cost V 3 bases and J 7 bases, with 7 bases left between them. Germline assignment: CDR1 SEHNR and CDR2 FQNEAQ (reference sequence). The CDR3 is 12 residues long. The CDR3 here is CASSFFEQPQHF. In DNA form, the CDR3 reads TGTGCCAGCAGCTTTTTTGAACAGCCCCAGCATTTT. The whole variable domain, remainder taken from reference TRBV7-9 and TRBJ1-5, is DTGVSQNPRHKITKRGQNVTFRCDPISEHNRLYWYRQTLGQGPEFLTYFQNEAQLEKSRLLSDRFSAERPKGSFSTLEIQRTEQGDSAMYLCASSFFEQPQHFGDGTRLSIL.

The chain carries TRBV5-6 and TRBJ2-1; 9 bases align to TRBD1. This CDR3 has 17 residues. The V segment lost 0 bases and the J segment 2 bases; nucleotides outside the gene matches: 6. Germline CDR1 SGHDT, CDR2 YYEEEE. CDR3 DNA sequence: TGTGCCAGCAGCTTGGGTAAGGGACAGGGAACCTACAATGAGCAGTTCTTC. Its protein is CASSLGKGQGTYNEQFF.

The genes are TRBV2 and TRBJ2-7; 9 bases are a match to TRBD2. The germline gives CDR1 SNHLY, CDR2 FYNNEI. V was clipped by 3 bases and J by 5 bases; unmatched bases: 11. The CDR3 length is 16 residues. The CDR3 protein is CASSEDRGRALHEQYF. The CDR3 DNA reads as TGTGCCAGCAGTGAGGACCGCGGGAGGGCCCTCCACGAGCAGTACTTC.

The J gene is TRBJ2-1, the V gene TRBV6-5; D possibly corresponds to TRBD1 (6 bases). CDR3 size: 16 residues. CDR1 and CDR2 (germline): MNHEY, SVGAGI. V was clipped by 4 bases and J by 0 bases, with 13 bases between them. For the CDR3, the DNA is TGTGCCAGCAGTTGGGGGCCAGCAGGCTCCTACAATGAGCAGTTCTTC. It is translated as CASSWGPAGSYNEQFF.

Turning to this clone: In the same sample, other DNA sequences code for this CDR3. The chain employs TRBV27 and TRBJ2-7; D unclear. The CDR3 is 13 residues long. Germline CDR1 reads MNHEY; CDR2 reads SMNVEV (reference sequence). Trimming pared 2 bases from V and 6 bases from J, leaving 11 bases between. CDR3 sequence: CASSLGPGVEQYF. The CDR3 coding sequence is TGTGCCAGCAGTTTAGGACCTGGGGTCGAGCAGTACTTC.

The CDR3 nucleotides read TGTGCCCATGGGGGGGAATCTGGAAACACCATATATTTT. Its translation is CAHGGESGNTIYF. The rearrangement joins TRBV30 to TRBJ1-3, with D perhaps TRBD1 (5 bases). Trimming pared 8 bases from V and 1 base from J, leaving 12 bases between. Germline assignment: CDR1 GTSNPN and CDR2 SVGIG (reference sequence). CDR3 length: 13 residues. Supplemented by reference TRBV30 and TRBJ1-3, the full variable domain reads SQTIHQWPATLVQPVGSPLSLECTVEGTSNPNLYWYRQAAGRGLQLLFYSVGIGQISSEVPQNLSASRPQDRQFILSSKKLLLSDSGFYLCAHGGESGNTIYFGEGSWLTVV.

The rearrangement uses TRBV5-1 and TRBJ2-5; D unresolved. Trimming left V 1 base short and J 5 bases short, with 12 bases between. Germline V gene sequence: CDR1 SGHRS, CDR2 YFSETQ. This CDR3 spans 14 amino acids. CDR3 loop: CASSLSRVWETQYF. The DNA of the CDR3 is TGCGCCAGCAGCTTGTCCCGGGTTTGGGAGACCCAGTACTTC.

The chain employs TRBV4-3 and TRBJ1-1; D remains ambiguous. V gave up 4 bases and J gave up 1 base, with 7 bases separating them. The germline V gene encodes CDR1 LGHNA and CDR2 YSLEER. The CDR3 has 13 amino acids. CDR3 bases: TGCGCCAGCAGCCCCGGGGAGAACACTGAAGCTTTCTTT. This sequence encodes CASSPGENTEAFF.

In the case of this clone: The same CDR3 arises from other DNA sequences in this sample as well. J is TRBJ1-1 and V is TRBV11-2; maybe TRBD1 (6 bases). V was pared by 5 bases and J by 4 bases, with 11 bases between. CDR3 length equals 13 residues. The V gene's germline CDR1 is SGHAT and CDR2 FQNNGV. The CDR3 nucleotides read TGTGCCAGCAGCCCAGAGGGGGGCACTGAAGCTTTCTTT. Amino acid sequence: CASSPEGGTEAFF. Supplemented by reference TRBV11-2 and TRBJ1-1, the full variable domain reads EAGVAQSPRYKIIEKRQSVAFWCNPISGHATLYWYQQILGQGPKLLIQFQNNGVVDDSQLPKDRFSAERLKGVDSTLKIQPAKLEDSAVYLCASSPEGGTEAFFGQGTRLTVV.

CDR3 nucleotide sequence: TGTGCCAGCAGCTTAGATGGGAAGGATGAGCAGTTCTTC. This codes for CASSLDGKDEQFF. J is TRBJ2-1 and V is TRBV13; D unresolved. The CDR3 is 13 amino acids. Between the trimmed V and J ends, which lost 1 base and 8 bases, there was a span of 9 bases. Germline V gene sequence: CDR1 PRHDT, CDR2 FYEKMQ (reference sequence).

The chain uses TRBV5-1 and TRBJ1-3, with D hard to call. CDR1 is SGHRS and CDR2 is YFSETQ in the germline V gene. The CDR3 covers 13 residues. Trimming removed 4 bases from V and 3 bases from J, with 8 bases in between. The DNA of the CDR3 is TGCGCCAGCAGCCCGGGCGATGGAAACACCATATATTTT. As protein: CASSPGDGNTIYF. The full variable domain, with the rest looked up from reference TRBV5-1 and TRBJ1-3, is KAGVTQTPRYLIKTRGQQVTLSCSPISGHRSVSWYQQTPGQGLQFLFEYFSETQRNKGNFPGRFSGRQFSNSRSEMNVSTLELGDSALYLCASSPGDGNTIYFGEGSWLTVV.

V and J are TRBV9 and TRBJ2-2; tentative D call: TRBD2 (5 bases). The CDR3 sequence is 16 residues long. Trimming removed 4 bases at V and 4 bases at J, with 17 bases between. Germline V gene lookup returns CDR1 SGDLS and CDR2 YYNGEE. The CDR3 DNA sequence: TGTGCCAGCAGCTTATTCCGGGAACCACTCACCGGGGAGCTGTTTTTT. Its protein product is CASSLFREPLTGELFF.

The J gene is TRBJ2-2, the V gene TRBV5-4; D tentatively fits TRBD1 or TRBD2 (6 bases each). The V end lost 3 bases, the J end lost 6 bases, and 27 bases lay between the germline ends. The CDR3 has 19 residues. The germline gives CDR1 SGHNT, CDR2 YYREEE (reference sequence). The CDR3 reads CASSSGLAGYPNRAGELFF. CDR3 bases: TGTGCCAGCAGCTCCGGTCTGGCGGGGTACCCAAACAGGGCCGGGGAGCTGTTTTTT. The entire variable domain, with the rest obtained from reference TRBV5-4 and TRBJ2-2, is as follows: ETGVTQSPTHLIKTRGQQVTLRCSSQSGHNTVSWYQQALGQGPQFIFQYYREEENGRGNFPPRFSGLQFPNYSSELNVNALELDDSALYLCASSSGLAGYPNRAGELFFGEGSRLTVL.

V is TRBV2 and J is TRBJ2-2, with 9 bases that match TRBD1. The V and J ends lost 1 base and 3 bases, in that order; junction bases with no gene match: 9. Germline-derived CDR1 and CDR2 are SNHLY and FYNNEI. The CDR3 extends over 18 amino acids. The CDR3 sequence: CASSEDSDRGEYTGELFF. The CDR3 region has the DNA TGTGCCAGCAGTGAAGATTCGGACAGGGGCGAATACACCGGGGAGCTGTTTTTT.

The rearrangement uses TRBV4-1 and TRBJ1-3, with D possibly being TRBD1 (5 bases). Trimming stripped 0 bases from V and 7 bases from J, with 13 bases between. The CDR3 sequence is 15 residues long. Germline V CDR1 and CDR2: MGHRA, YSYEKL. The CDR3 DNA reads as TGCGCCAGCAGCCAAGAAGCGAGGGGTGGGAACACCATATATTTT. This encodes CASSQEARGGNTIYF.